Presented here are 17 T cell receptor beta chains from one specimen sequenced in a study of cytomegalovirus exposure and HLA in healthy donors. PCR involved 60 Vbeta and 13 Jbeta primers. Some clones are missing from TCRdb's copy, which holds only in-frame ones; the method was immunoSEQ multiplex PCR. The sample consists of approximately 200,000 clones, under 90% of them appearing once. The sample comprised PBMCs. Every receptor here comes from a human donor in good health.

The CDR3 region is CASSPWTATEAFF. CDR3 bases: TGTGCCAGCAGCCCCTGGACAGCCACTGAAGCTTTCTTT. The rearrangement joins TRBV7-9 to TRBJ1-1; weak D call: TRBD1 (6 bases). The length of the CDR3 is 13 residues. V was pared by 5 bases and J by 4 bases, with 11 bases between. Germline V CDR1 and CDR2: SEHNR, FQNEAQ (reference sequence).

The rearrangement joins TRBV9 to TRBJ2-7, with D possibly matching TRBD1 (6 bases). Between the trimmed V and J ends, which lost 3 bases and 0 bases, there was a span of 13 bases. The germline V gene has CDR1 SGDLS and CDR2 YYNGEE. CDR3 length equals 15 residues. The CDR3 is CASSAQGRGSYEQYF. The CDR3 DNA is TGTGCCAGCAGCGCACAGGGCCGGGGCTCCTACGAGCAGTACTTC.

This sequence joins TRBV5-5 and TRBJ1-2; 10 bases are shared with TRBD1. J was trimmed by 8 bases and V by 1 base; bases with no gene match: 11. This CDR3 has 16 residues. Looked up from germline, CDR1 is SGHKS and CDR2 is YYEKEE (reference sequence). This CDR3 is CASSLSGTGVFYGYTF. The DNA for the CDR3 is TGTGCCAGCAGCTTGTCCGGGACAGGGGTTTTCTACGGCTACACCTTC.

This chain joins TRBV6-6 and TRBJ2-1; no reliable D call. Germline CDR1 MNHNY, CDR2 SVGAGI (reference sequence). The CDR3 sequence is 14 residues long. V was pared by 5 bases and J by 5 bases, with 13 bases between. CDR3 nucleotides: TGTGCCAGCAGTCCAAACAGAGCTCACAATGAGCAGTTCTTC. The encoded protein is CASSPNRAHNEQFF.

This clone has a single count. The chain combines TRBV4-1 with TRBJ1-2; D is possibly TRBD1 (6 bases). The CDR3 is made up of 14 amino acids. Germline CDR1 is MGHRA and CDR2 is YSYEKL. Trimming took off 4 bases at V and 9 bases at J, with 18 bases between the two ends. The CDR3 region is CASSPIGTSASYTF. The CDR3 DNA follows: TGCGCCAGCAGCCCCATCGGGACAAGCGCGAGCTACACCTTC.

The chain is built from TRBV19 and TRBJ2-1, with no clear D. V gave up 5 bases and J gave up 3 bases, with 8 bases separating them. Germline CDR1 LNHDA, CDR2 SQIVND (reference sequence). This CDR3 contains 13 residues. The CDR3 region is CASSVNIYNEQFF. The CDR3 DNA reads TGTGCCAGTAGTGTTAACATCTACAATGAGCAGTTCTTC.

The CDR3, as DNA: TGTGCCAGCAGTTACTCGAGGAGCGGAGAGGTGTATGAGCAGTTCTTC. It yields the protein CASSYSRSGEVYEQFF. The V gene is TRBV6-5, the J gene TRBJ2-1; D is possibly TRBD2 (5 bases). The CDR3 covers 16 residues. The germline gives CDR1 MNHEY, CDR2 SVGAGI. The V gene lost 0 bases and the J gene lost 8 bases, with 17 bases spanning the gap.

The gene calls are TRBV4-1 and TRBJ2-5, with 10 bases that match TRBD2. V shed 3 bases, J shed 5 bases, and the junction held 3 bases outside the gene matches. The germline CDR1 and CDR2 sequences are MGHRA and YSYEKL. CDR3 length: 14 amino acids. The CDR3 DNA follows: TGCGCCAGCAGCCATCTAGCGGGAGCGGAGACCCAGTACTTC. It translates to CASSHLAGAETQYF.

V is TRBV7-9 and J is TRBJ2-7; TRBD2 aligns across 8 bases. The CDR3 is 14 amino acids. With V trimmed by 3 bases and J by 4 bases, 5 bases remained unmatched. Germline CDR1 reads SEHNR; CDR2 reads FQNEAQ (reference sequence). CDR3 nucleotides: TGTGCCAGCAGCTTTGGGACTAGTACTTACGAGCAGTACTTC. Protein product: CASSFGTSTYEQYF.

The rearrangement links TRBV4-3 to TRBJ2-3, with 7 bases identical to TRBD2. J gave up 2 bases and V 1 base, and 9 bases lay outside the gene matches. Germline values: CDR1 LGHNA, CDR2 YSLEER. This CDR3 comprises 17 residues. CDR3 loop: CASSQAWREGPTDTQYF. In DNA, the CDR3 is TGCGCCAGCAGCCAAGCCTGGAGGGAGGGCCCCACAGATACGCAGTATTTT.

The chain links TRBV7-2 to TRBJ2-2; D is uncertain. V was trimmed by 6 bases and J by 8 bases, leaving 13 bases between them. This CDR3 is built from 13 residues. Germline values: CDR1 SGHTA, CDR2 FQGNSA. Written as DNA, the CDR3 is TGTGCCAGCAGTCAGATTTGGGCGGGGGAGCTGTTTTTT. It yields the protein CASSQIWAGELFF.

V and J are TRBV15 and TRBJ1-3, with D hard to call. Deletions cut 5 bases from V and 0 bases from J, with 11 bases between. CDR3 size: 15 residues. Germline V gene lookup returns CDR1 LNHNV and CDR2 YYDKDF (reference sequence). In nucleotides, the CDR3 is TGTGCCACCAGCGATATCACTATCTCTGGAAACACCATATATTTT. It encodes CATSDITISGNTIYF.

V gene TRBV29-1 combines with J gene TRBJ1-1; 7 bases fit TRBD1. Germline V lookup: CDR1 SQVTM, CDR2 ANQGSEA. Trimming at V came to 6 bases and at J to 3 bases, leaving 22 bases not matched to a gene. The CDR3 has 18 residues. The CDR3 region is CSVKTLRPQPRGYTEAFF. The CDR3 DNA is TGCAGCGTCAAAACCCTTAGACCCCAACCCAGGGGGTACACTGAAGCTTTCTTT.

The rearrangement uses TRBV5-4 and TRBJ2-7; 8 bases line up with TRBD1. V lost 3 bases to trimming and J lost 2 bases; unmatched junction nucleotides: 4. Germline CDR1 reads SGHNT; CDR2 reads YYREEE (reference sequence). This CDR3 spans 14 amino acids. The CDR3 sequence is CASSSLTGAYEQYF. For the CDR3, the DNA is TGTGCCAGCAGCTCCCTGACAGGGGCCTACGAGCAGTACTTC.

The chain links TRBV19 to TRBJ2-7, with TRBD1 as a possible D gene (6 bases). The CDR3 is 16 residues long. Germline V lookup: CDR1 LNHDA, CDR2 SQIVND (reference sequence). V lost 7 bases to trimming and J lost 6 bases, with 25 bases between them. The chain's CDR3 is CASNSGTPCVMGEQYF. DNA for the CDR3: TGTGCCAGTAATTCCGGGACACCGTGCGTTATGGGCGAGCAGTACTTC.

This chain joins TRBV15 and TRBJ2-7, with a tentative D call TRBD2 (5 bases). Germline CDR1 and CDR2: LNHNV and YYDKDF (reference sequence). There are 15 residues in the CDR3. Trimming shortened V by 2 bases and J by 0 bases, and 11 bases separated the two germline ends. CDR3: CATSRSVSASYEQYF. The CDR3 DNA reads TGTGCCACCAGCAGATCGGTTAGCGCCTCCTACGAGCAGTACTTC.

The chain uses TRBV7-2 and TRBJ2-7, with D uncertain. The CDR3 is 12 amino acids. Germline V lookup: CDR1 SGHTA, CDR2 FQGNSA. Trimming took 4 bases from V and 2 from J, leaving 6 bases between them. The CDR3 is CASSSSPYEQYF. The CDR3 nucleotides read TGTGCCAGCAGCTCCTCTCCCTACGAGCAGTACTTC.